These 10 T cell receptor beta chains were all obtained from the same sample, sequenced in a study of blood T cell repertoires in COVID-19. Generated by immunoSEQ multiplex PCR, the TCRdb table keeps only in-frame clones and is missing some. The top ten clones hold 8.5% to 12% of a sample with about 370,000 clones, around 87% of them seen once. The sequenced material came from peripheral blood. These receptors originate from a woman in her twenties or thirties with COVID-19, enrolled during active disease.

The J gene is TRBJ2-1, the V gene TRBV3-1 (or the pseudogene TRBV3-2), with a possible D match to TRBD2 (6 bases). The CDR3 length is 16 residues. V gave up 1 base and J gave up 4 bases, with 14 bases separating them. Per the germline V gene, CDR1 is LGHDT and CDR2 is YNNKEL (reference sequence). The CDR3 sequence: CASSQGLVMEYNEQFF. In DNA, the CDR3 is TGTGCCAGCAGCCAAGGACTAGTCATGGAGTACAATGAGCAGTTCTTC.

The chain combines TRBV6-5 with TRBJ1-1; TRBD1 might be the D (5 bases). CDR3 size: 14 residues. CDR1 is MNHEY, CDR2 SVGAGI, per germline. Trimming removed 6 bases at V and 6 bases at J, with 17 bases between. The CDR3 is CASRQGAQGAEAFF. The DNA for the CDR3 is TGTGCCAGCAGGCAAGGGGCGCAAGGGGCTGAAGCTTTCTTT.

The chain links TRBV28 to TRBJ1-5, with no clear D. With 5 bases removed from V and 1 base from J, the gap between germline ends came to 9 bases. The CDR3 covers 14 residues. The germline V gene has CDR1 MDHEN and CDR2 SYDVKM. CDR3 bases: TGTGCCAGCAGTCGAGGAGGCAGCAATCAGCCCCAGCATTTT. It encodes CASSRGGSNQPQHF.

The chain couples TRBV3-1 (or the pseudogene TRBV3-2) to TRBJ2-5, with D perhaps TRBD1 (5 bases). V lost 1 base and J 5 bases, leaving 14 bases between the germline ends. The CDR3 contains 15 residues. CDR1 is LGHDT, CDR2 YNNKEL, per germline (reference sequence). CDR3 protein: CASSQAAGLRETQYF. DNA for the CDR3: TGTGCCAGCAGCCAAGCGGCAGGGCTGAGGGAGACCCAGTACTTC.

The gene calls are TRBV10-2 and TRBJ1-3, with D uncertain. Trimming cost V 8 bases and J 2 bases, with 16 bases left between them. CDR3 length equals 15 residues. Germline CDR1 is WSHSY and CDR2 is SAAADI. Written as DNA, the CDR3 is TGCGCCAGCCAATCAACTGGAGGCACTGGAAACACCATATATTTT. Amino acid sequence: CASQSTGGTGNTIYF.

The CDR3 sequence is CASRHSIGFVADGGTDTQYF. For the CDR3, the DNA is TGTGCCAGCAGACATTCAATCGGATTTGTAGCGGACGGGGGGACAGATACGCAGTATTTT. The rearrangement links TRBV2 to TRBJ2-3; 7 bases align to TRBD2. CDR1 is SNHLY, CDR2 FYNNEI, per germline. The J segment lost 3 bases and the V segment lost 6 bases, leaving 24 bases of the junction unmatched. This CDR3 comprises 20 residues.

This clone was detected only once. The CDR3 DNA follows: TGTGCCTGGCGCGTCGAACAGGACACTGAAGCTTTCTTT. Translating gives CAWRVEQDTEAFF. The chain carries TRBV30 and TRBJ1-1; D is perhaps TRBD1 (5 bases). The CDR3 has 13 amino acids. V shed 5 bases and J shed 3 bases, with 13 bases lying between them. Germline CDR1 reads GTSNPN; CDR2 reads SVGIG (reference sequence).

This clone was observed once. The chain couples TRBV20-1 to TRBJ2-7; 10 positions match TRBD2. V was clipped by 3 bases and J by 6 bases; unmatched bases: 11. Germline V lookup: CDR1 DFQATT, CDR2 SNEGSKA (reference sequence). The CDR3 is 15 residues long. CDR3: CSASGGIAGGGEQYF. The CDR3 DNA reads as TGCAGTGCTAGTGGGGGGATAGCGGGAGGAGGCGAGCAGTACTTC.

The rearrangement links TRBV7-9 to TRBJ1-2; TRBD1 agrees at 10 bases. Germline CDR1 SEHNR, CDR2 FQNEAQ (reference sequence). The CDR3 loop spans 15 amino acids. With 4 bases clipped from V and 0 bases from J, the junction kept 2 bases outside the gene matches. DNA for the CDR3: TGTGCCAGCAGCTCCGGACAGGGGGCTAACTATGGCTACACCTTC. Translation gives CASSSGQGANYGYTF. Variable domain in full (rest from reference TRBV7-9 and TRBJ1-2): DTGVSQNPRHKITKRGQNVTFRCDPISEHNRLYWYRQTLGQGPEFLTYFQNEAQLEKSRLLSDRFSAERPKGSFSTLEIQRTEQGDSAMYLCASSSGQGANYGYTFGSGTRLTVV.

The chain couples TRBV4-1 to TRBJ1-4; D not resolved. Between the trimmed V and J ends, which lost 0 bases and 8 bases, there was a span of 7 bases. The length of the CDR3 is 13 residues. Germline-derived CDR1 and CDR2 are MGHRA and YSYEKL. CDR3 DNA: TGCGCCAGCAGCCAAGATACGGGGGAAAAACTGTTTTTT. Translating gives CASSQDTGEKLFF.